Below, 6 T cell receptor beta chains from the same sample are listed, as sequenced in a study of blood T cell repertoires in COVID-19. Sequencing used immunoSEQ multiplex PCR; TCRdb keeps in-frame clones, though not all of them. The sample yields approximately 290,000 clones, 80% to 90% seen once. The sample was peripheral blood. The origin of the receptors is a young man with acute or convalescent COVID-19.

This rearrangement joins TRBV30 to TRBJ2-7; a weak D match, TRBD2 (5 bases). This CDR3 region has 16 residues. The germline V and J ends were trimmed by 1 base and 0 bases, with 16 bases remaining between them. Germline V lookup: CDR1 GTSNPN, CDR2 SVGIG (reference sequence). The CDR3 DNA follows: TGTGCCTGGAGTGGCGGACTCTCAGACAACTCCTACGAGCAGTACTTC. It translates to CAWSGGLSDNSYEQYF.

This chain uses TRBV7-9 with TRBJ1-2; 7 bases are a match to TRBD1. The CDR3 spans 14 residues. Germline V gives CDR1 SEHNR, CDR2 FQNEAQ (reference sequence). V lost 5 bases and J lost 8; bases outside the gene matches: 11. The CDR3 DNA reads as TGTGCCAGCAGCCTAGACAGGGACGCATGGGGCTACACCTTC. Translation gives CASSLDRDAWGYTF.

The genes are TRBV11-3 and TRBJ2-2, with 9 bases lining up with TRBD2. The V and J ends lost 7 bases and 4 bases, in that order; junction bases with no gene match: 7. CDR1 SGHNT and CDR2 YENEEA come from the germline V gene. The CDR3 covers 15 residues. The CDR3 loop reads CASTISGSGTGELFF. CDR3 nucleotide sequence: TGTGCCAGCACCATTAGCGGGAGTGGCACCGGGGAGCTGTTTTTT.

The chain employs TRBV5-1 and TRBJ2-1; TRBD2 is a possible D gene (6 bases). CDR1 SGHRS and CDR2 YFSETQ come from the germline V gene. V dropped 0 bases and J dropped 8 bases, with 9 bases sitting between them. The CDR3 sequence is 13 residues long. CDR3 bases: TGCGCCAGCAGCTTGGGACGGGACTATGAGCAGTTCTTC. It codes for CASSLGRDYEQFF.

The chain employs TRBV19 and TRBJ1-3; D remains unclear. The CDR3 contains 15 residues. CDR1 and CDR2 from the germline V gene are LNHDA and SQIVND (reference sequence). V was trimmed by 4 bases and J by 3 bases, leaving 13 bases between them. In DNA form, the CDR3 reads TGTGCCAGTAGTAGGAGCCTTCGGAATGGAAACACCATATATTTT. Encoded protein: CASSRSLRNGNTIYF.

The CDR3 reads CATSGETTETQYF. The CDR3, as DNA: TGTGCCACCAGTGGGGAGACTACAGAGACCCAGTACTTC. This chain links TRBV24-1 with TRBJ2-5, with TRBD2 as a possible D gene (5 bases). Trimming left V 5 bases short and J 4 bases short, with 10 bases between. This CDR3 region has 13 residues. Germline-derived CDR1 and CDR2 are KGHDR and SFDVKD.